Sequencing of this TCR beta chain was carried out in a study of molecular identifiers for immune sequencing clone quantification. Study observations and caveats: Whereas naive cells kept under 1% of molecules in clones above 20 RNA copies, such clones held over 99% in effectors. Spiked Jurkat TCR RNA from one cell was reportedly detectable among over 800,000 naive cells.

Previously described methods and listed TCR primers were used for bulk TCR libraries. TCRdb redid the calling of the PCR reads with MiXCR, one entry per CDR3 protein. The repertoire consists of about 300,000 distinct CDR3 sequences, with 20% to 25% occurring once and the leading ten covering about 0.79%. This clonotype occurred many times. Its antigen remains unidentified. Germline lookup yields CDR1 LGHNA and CDR2 YSLEER. The CDR3 runs 15 residues. The ends were cut back, 2 bases at V and 2 bases at J, with 13 bases in the middle. What was sequenced was naive CD8+ T cells from blood, with Jurkat cell RNA spiked in. Noted subset: FACS-sorted CD8+CD4-CCR7+CD45RA+ naive T cells. The chain uses TRBV4-3 and TRBJ2-7; D is perhaps TRBD1 or TRBD2 (5 bases each). This TCR derives from a human donor in good health. Some libraries in this study had Jurkat cell RNA spiked in. CDR3 protein: CASSQTQDFAYEQYF. Written as DNA, the CDR3 is TGCGCCAGCAGCCAAACACAGGACTTCGCCTACGAGCAGTACTTC.